Following are 7 T cell receptor beta chains from one sample sequenced in a study of PD-L1 blockade in urothelial cancer. Profiled with immunoSEQ multiplex PCR; TCRdb holds only in-frame clones, not every one. The profile covers almost 50,000 clones, with roughly 80% appearing a single time and approximately 3% taken by the ten largest. As for time point: pretreatment peripheral blood. Source: PBMCs, taken around atezolizumab (anti-PD-L1) treatment. The receptors come from a man aged 65 to 85 with urothelial cancer.

The J gene is TRBJ2-3, the V gene TRBV5-1; 11 bases align to TRBD2. The CDR3 is made up of 18 amino acids. J was trimmed by 2 bases and V by 0 bases; bases with no gene match: 8. Germline V gives CDR1 SGHRS, CDR2 YFSETQ. The CDR3 bases are TGCGCCAGCAGCTTGGCCCCTAGCGGGAGGTACAACACAGATACGCAGTATTTT. This sequence encodes CASSLAPSGRYNTDTQYF.

V is TRBV30 and J is TRBJ1-2; no reliable D call. Between the trimmed V and J ends, which lost 7 bases and 4 bases, there was a span of 10 bases. This CDR3 has 11 residues. Germline loops: CDR1 GTSNPN, CDR2 SVGIG (reference sequence). CDR3 nucleotides: TGTGCCTTTATGTTATCCTATGGCTACACCTTC. The encoded protein is CAFMLSYGYTF.

V gene TRBV9 combines with J gene TRBJ2-5, with TRBD1 matching 9 bases. The CDR3 has 16 residues. The V gene's germline CDR1 is SGDLS and CDR2 YYNGEE. The V segment lost 0 bases and the J segment 4 bases; nucleotides outside the gene matches: 7. CDR3 in DNA: TGTGCCAGCAGCGTAGATACAGGGGGCAAGTCAGAGACCCAGTACTTC. It translates to CASSVDTGGKSETQYF.

The chain combines TRBV15 with TRBJ2-7, with 7 bases matching TRBD2. Looked up from germline, CDR1 is LNHNV and CDR2 is YYDKDF (reference sequence). The V and J ends lost 0 bases and 3 bases, in that order; junction bases with no gene match: 8. The CDR3 has 16 amino acids. The CDR3 sequence: CATSRDRGGEIYEQYF. The CDR3 region has the DNA TGTGCCACCAGCAGAGATCGGGGAGGGGAGATCTACGAGCAGTACTTC.

The V gene is TRBV28, the J gene TRBJ2-1, with 12 bases that match TRBD1. This CDR3 comprises 16 residues. V shed 5 bases, J shed 7 bases, and the junction held 9 bases outside the gene matches. CDR1 MDHEN and CDR2 SYDVKM come from the germline V gene. CDR3 loop: CASSPLGQGAGNEQFF. The CDR3 DNA follows: TGTGCCAGCAGTCCCCTGGGACAGGGGGCTGGGAATGAGCAGTTCTTC.

This rearrangement joins TRBV5-1 to TRBJ2-1, with TRBD2 identical over 8 bases. This CDR3 contains 15 residues. V lost 3 bases and J lost 7; bases outside the gene matches: 9. Germline assignment: CDR1 SGHRS and CDR2 YFSETQ. The CDR3 DNA reads as TGCGCCAGCAGCTCCCCGTTTTCGGGGGGGAATGAGCAGTTCTTC. The encoded protein is CASSSPFSGGNEQFF.

This clone appeared a single time. V usage is TRBV30 and J usage is TRBJ2-1, with 8 bases matching TRBD1. CDR3 length: 17 amino acids. CDR1 GTSNPN and CDR2 SVGIG come from the germline V gene (reference sequence). V shed 4 bases, J shed 4 bases, and the junction held 15 bases outside the gene matches. The CDR3 nucleotides are TGTGCCTGGAAAGGTGCGGTAGGGACAGGAGTTTACAATGAGCAGTTCTTC. Its translation is CAWKGAVGTGVYNEQFF. Full variable domain (missing parts from reference TRBV30 and TRBJ2-1): SQTIHQWPATLVQPVGSPLSLECTVEGTSNPNLYWYRQAAGRGLQLLFYSVGIGQISSEVPQNLSASRPQDRQFILSSKKLLLSDSGFYLCAWKGAVGTGVYNEQFFGPGTRLTVL.